This T cell receptor beta chain derives from a study of T cell responses to AZD1222 COVID-19 vaccine. Study outcomes and limitations: Mostly white British, mostly female donors; authors suggested clonal diversity may be underestimated. Among spike-specific TCRs, nearly half reportedly target unmutated variant regions. Recipients of two AZD1222 doses showed rising Spike-specific TCR breadth and depth. Only after the peak T cell response were repertoires sampled.

To note about this clone: What it recognizes is unknown.

Profiling relied on immunoSEQ multiplex PCR, and the TCRdb table lists in-frame clones only, not all of them. The sample carries fewer than 150,000 clones, 80% to 90% recorded once. V lost 8 bases to trimming and J lost 6 bases; unmatched junction nucleotides: 8. The germline gives CDR1 GTSNPN, CDR2 SVGIG (reference sequence). The CDR3 has 13 amino acids. This clonotype originated in an adult who received the AZD1222 COVID-19 vaccine. Sequenced here: peripheral blood, sampled 28 days after the second AZD1222 dose. V usage is TRBV30 and J usage is TRBJ2-2; 8 bases are shared with TRBD1. The CDR3 bases are TGTGCCCTCTACGGGACAGGCGCCGGGGAGCTGTTTTTT. Translated, it gives CALYGTGAGELFF.